The sample holds a few counts of the clone carrying this T cell receptor (beta chain). This entry is derived from a study of blood T cell repertoires in COVID-19. Study details: COVID-19 samples collected from the United States, Italy and Spain covered acute and convalescent phases. T cells, B-cell-depleted T cells, or PBMCs provided the cDNA or gDNA that served as material.

Followed longitudinally, the Seattle patients had been enrolled during active infection. Trimming at V came to 4 bases and at J to 2 bases, leaving 10 bases not matched to a gene. CDR3 size: 16 residues. Germline CDR1 reads SGHVS; CDR2 reads FQNEAQ. TCRdb keeps only in-frame clones here, not all; method: immunoSEQ multiplex PCR. The sample records about 170,000 clones, 80% to 85% being singletons. The chain carries TRBV7-8 and TRBJ2-7; 8 bases are shared with TRBD1. Sequenced sample: peripheral blood. The source is a woman in her 70s with COVID-19, enrolled during active disease. This CDR3 is CASSSEIRQGPYEQYV. CDR3 nucleotide sequence: TGTGCCAGCAGCTCAGAGATCCGACAGGGGCCCTACGAGCAGTACGTC.